Below are 27 T cell receptor beta chains sequenced from a single sample in a study of cytomegalovirus exposure and HLA in healthy donors. The PCR used 60 Vbeta and 13 Jbeta primers. TCRdb's copy holds only in-frame clones and misses some; the assay was immunoSEQ multiplex PCR. This sample has roughly 120,000 clones; 9% to 10% occur once, and the top ten carry 3%. The specimen was PBMCs. These receptors came from a man aged 25 to 40 in good health and CMV-seronegative.

This chain joins TRBV27 and TRBJ1-4; D perhaps matches TRBD1 (5 bases). This CDR3 region has 14 residues. Per the germline V gene, CDR1 is MNHEY and CDR2 is SMNVEV (reference sequence). Trimming stripped 7 bases from V and 10 bases from J, with 19 bases between. In DNA, the CDR3 is TGTGCCAGCATGGGCTTAAAAGGGGCGAGAAAACTGTTTTTT. This gives the protein CASMGLKGARKLFF.

This clone has only a few counts. V and J are TRBV21-1 and TRBJ1-1. TRBV21-1 is termed a pseudogene. This CDR3 contains 18 residues. CDR3 bases: TGTGCCAGCAGCAACCCTCAGTCAGGGAGGAGGGTGAACACTGAAGCTTTCTTT. Protein sequence: CASSNPQSGRRVNTEAFF.

The J gene is TRBJ1-1, the V gene TRBV7-2; 10 positions agree with TRBD1. Trimming cost V 6 bases and J 6 bases; bases outside gene matches: 10. The CDR3 covers 15 residues. Looked up from germline, CDR1 is SGHTA and CDR2 is FQGNSA. CDR3 sequence: CASSDPGTGVAEAFF. The DNA for the CDR3 is TGTGCCAGCAGTGACCCGGGGACAGGGGTTGCTGAAGCTTTCTTT.

The V call is TRBV11-1, the J call TRBJ2-1; 7 bases line up with TRBD2. Trimming removed 5 bases from V and 4 bases from J; junction bases left unmatched: 8. The germline V gene has CDR1 SGHAT and CDR2 FQDESV (reference sequence). This CDR3 is 15 amino acids long. The CDR3, as DNA: TGTGCCAGCAGCGACCGGGACTACCGATACAATGAGCAGTTCTTC. This codes for CASSDRDYRYNEQFF.

V gene TRBV28 combines with J gene TRBJ2-1; TRBD2 might be the D (6 bases). From germline, CDR1 is MDHEN and CDR2 SYDVKM. The CDR3 is 15 amino acids. Deletions cut 2 bases from V and 6 bases from J, with 14 bases between. The CDR3 coding sequence is TGTGCCAGCAGTTTAGTGGGGGGTCTCGGCAATGAGCAGTTCTTC. It translates to CASSLVGGLGNEQFF.

The V and J genes are TRBV29-1 and TRBJ2-7, with TRBD2 as a possible D gene (5 bases). The germline V gene has CDR1 SQVTM and CDR2 ANQGSEA. V was pared by 4 bases and J by 6 bases, with 19 bases between. The CDR3 contains 14 residues. The CDR3 DNA reads TGCAGCGTTGGGAGAGGGCCGGGTTCGAGCGAGCAGTACTTC. As protein: CSVGRGPGSSEQYF.

This chain links TRBV7-8 with TRBJ2-3; 7 positions agree with TRBD2. The CDR3 is 17 amino acids. Germline CDR1 and CDR2: SGHVS and FQNEAQ. J lost 4 bases, V lost 3 bases, and 13 bases had no gene match. CDR3 loop: CASSFGGTNPPPDTQYF. The CDR3 region has the DNA TGTGCCAGCAGCTTTGGGGGGACTAACCCTCCCCCAGATACGCAGTATTTT.

The CDR3 DNA follows: TGTGCCAGCGCCCCCACAGGGCTTAGCACTGAAGCTTTCTTT. Residues: CASAPTGLSTEAFF. The chain couples TRBV6-1 to TRBJ1-1; D perhaps matches TRBD1 (6 bases). Germline V lookup: CDR1 MNHNS, CDR2 SASEGT. This CDR3 region has 14 residues. V was cut by 8 bases and J by 4 bases, with 17 bases left in between.

V and J are TRBV19 and TRBJ2-1; 7 nucleotides match TRBD2. J was trimmed by 4 bases and V by 10 bases; bases with no gene match: 10. CDR3 length equals 14 residues. CDR1 LNHDA and CDR2 SQIVND come from the germline V gene (reference sequence). The CDR3 DNA reads TGTGCCACCTCTGGACTAGTGACATACAATGAGCAGTTCTTC. Residues: CATSGLVTYNEQFF.

J is TRBJ1-5 and V is TRBV2; TRBD1 might be the D (6 bases). V was pared by 4 bases and J by 4 bases, with 11 bases between. This CDR3 comprises 14 residues. The germline CDR1 and CDR2 sequences are SNHLY and FYNNEI. The CDR3 sequence: CASSGAGDNQPQHF. CDR3 nucleotides: TGTGCCAGCAGTGGGGCAGGGGATAATCAGCCCCAGCATTTT.

The chain links TRBV14 to TRBJ1-3; D not certain. V lost 1 base to trimming and J lost 4 bases, with 11 bases between them. The CDR3 extends over 15 amino acids. Germline loops: CDR1 SGHDN, CDR2 FVKESK. In DNA, the CDR3 is TGTGCCAGCAGCCAAGTTGGCGGTTTGGGAAACACCATATATTTT. The encoded protein is CASSQVGGLGNTIYF.

The chain is built from TRBV29-1 and TRBJ2-3; D might be TRBD2 (5 bases). V was cut by 7 bases and J by 4 bases, with 12 bases left in between. From germline, CDR1 is SQVTM and CDR2 ANQGSEA. The CDR3 is made up of 12 amino acids. The CDR3 DNA reads TGCAGCGGGACTGCGCGCCCAGATACGCAGTATTTT. Translating it yields CSGTARPDTQYF.

The V call is TRBV7-9, the J call TRBJ2-3; possible D gene TRBD2, 5 bases. The V and J ends lost 4 bases and 2 bases respectively, with 16 bases between them. CDR3 length: 16 amino acids. Germline CDR1 and CDR2: SEHNR and FQNEAQ (reference sequence). Here the CDR3 reads CASSSDYSHPTDTQYF. Written as DNA, the CDR3 is TGTGCCAGCAGCTCCGACTACTCTCACCCCACAGATACGCAGTATTTT. Looking up the rest from reference TRBV7-9 and TRBJ2-3 gives the full variable domain: DTGVSQNPRHKITKRGQNVTFRCDPISEHNRLYWYRQTLGQGPEFLTYFQNEAQLEKSRLLSDRFSAERPKGSFSTLEIQRTEQGDSAMYLCASSSDYSHPTDTQYFGPGTRLTVL.

This clone was seen a handful of times. J is TRBJ2-6 and V is TRBV27; 8 positions agree with TRBD2. CDR1 is MNHEY, CDR2 SMNVEV, per germline (reference sequence). Losses at the gene ends were 4 bases for V and 0 bases for J; bases not matched to a gene: 11. The CDR3 totals 19 residues. CDR3 bases: TGTGCCAGCAGTTGGTGGGGACTAGACCCTCGCTCTGGGGCCAACGTCCTGACTTTC. It specifies CASSWWGLDPRSGANVLTF.

The table lists this clone with a few counts. CDR3 in amino acids: CASSSTGTSYGFEQFF. As DNA, the CDR3 is TGCGCCAGCAGCTCGACCGGGACTAGTTACGGGTTTGAGCAGTTCTTC. This rearrangement joins TRBV5-1 to TRBJ2-1; the match to TRBD2 covers 8 bases. CDR1 is SGHRS, CDR2 YFSETQ, per germline. The length of the CDR3 is 16 residues. Trimming at V came to 3 bases and at J to 9 bases, leaving 14 bases not matched to a gene.

V gene TRBV7-2 combines with J gene TRBJ2-7; D may be TRBD2 (6 bases). Germline V gives CDR1 SGHTA, CDR2 FQGNSA. V was cut by 1 base and J by 7 bases, with 17 bases left in between. The CDR3 has 15 amino acids. The CDR3 DNA is TGTGCCAGCAGCTTAGGGGGTAGTGGGAGGTGGGAGCAGTACTTC. Amino acids: CASSLGGSGRWEQYF.

The J gene is TRBJ2-7, the V gene TRBV28, with D perhaps TRBD1 (5 bases). The CDR3 totals 15 residues. V shed 2 bases and J shed 4 bases, with 15 bases lying between them. CDR1 and CDR2 from the germline V gene are MDHEN and SYDVKM. CDR3 protein: CASSLRSRVSYEQYF. CDR3 DNA: TGTGCCAGCAGTTTAAGAAGCAGGGTATCTTACGAGCAGTACTTC.

Note on this clone: The sample holds other DNA sequences that translate to the same CDR3. The chain recombines TRBV5-1 with TRBJ2-7; D is uncertain. The CDR3 length is 11 residues. The germline V and J ends were trimmed by 0 bases and 6 bases, with 4 bases remaining between them. Germline V lookup: CDR1 SGHRS, CDR2 YFSETQ. CDR3: CASSLAGEQYF. The CDR3 DNA reads as TGCGCCAGCAGCTTGGCAGGCGAGCAGTACTTC.

This clone was seen only a few times. J is TRBJ1-2 and V is TRBV6-5, with 7 nucleotides matching TRBD1. V lost 0 bases, J lost 5 bases, and 6 bases stayed unmatched. The CDR3 is 15 residues long. CDR1 and CDR2 from the germline V gene are MNHEY and SVGAGI. CDR3 nucleotides: TGTGCCAGCAGTTACTCTGGGGACAGCTTTTATGGCTACACCTTC. Its protein is CASSYSGDSFYGYTF.

This clone occurred a few times. The chain couples TRBV5-4 to TRBJ2-4, with 10 bases that match TRBD1. Germline V gene sequence: CDR1 SGHNT, CDR2 YYREEE (reference sequence). V lost 3 bases to trimming and J lost 2 bases; unmatched junction nucleotides: 8. The CDR3 contains 17 residues. CDR3 sequence reads: CASSYPGQGPSKNIQYF. For the CDR3, the DNA is TGTGCCAGCAGCTATCCGGGACAGGGGCCTTCCAAAAACATTCAGTACTTC. Full variable domain (outside the CDR3, taken from reference TRBV5-4 and TRBJ2-4): ETGVTQSPTHLIKTRGQQVTLRCSSQSGHNTVSWYQQALGQGPQFIFQYYREEENGRGNFPPRFSGLQFPNYSSELNVNALELDDSALYLCASSYPGQGPSKNIQYFGAGTRLSVL.

This clone has only a few counts. A junction boundary mismatches the germline segment, possibly from a read error. V gene TRBV7-7 combines with J gene TRBJ2-5, with 9 bases lining up with TRBD1. CDR1 SSHAT and CDR2 FNYEAQ come from the germline V gene (reference sequence). The CDR3 covers 14 residues. DNA of the CDR3: TGTGCTAGCAGCTTAGTAGGGACAGGGAGTCCCCAGTACTTC. Amino acid sequence: CASSLVGTGSPQYF.

This clone was recorded a few times. This chain uses TRBV7-2 with TRBJ2-7, with D possibly being TRBD2 (5 bases). Germline values: CDR1 SGHTA, CDR2 FQGNSA. V was clipped by 7 bases and J by 1 base, with 11 bases between them. The CDR3 spans 13 residues. The CDR3 is CASNSGVSYEQYF. CDR3 bases: TGTGCCAGCAACTCCGGGGTGTCCTACGAGCAGTACTTC.

This clone was observed a few times. The rearrangement uses TRBV2 and TRBJ2-7, with TRBD1 matching 7 bases. V was pared by 6 bases and J by 6 bases, with 8 bases of the junction left unmatched. Germline V CDR1 and CDR2: SNHLY, FYNNEI. The CDR3 sequence is 13 residues long. The CDR3 coding sequence is TGTGCCAGCAGACCCGACAGGGACGGCGAGCAGTACTTC. The encoded protein is CASRPDRDGEQYF.

The chain combines TRBV30 with TRBJ2-1, with 14 bases lining up with TRBD2. V lost 2 bases, J lost 9 bases, and 9 bases stayed unmatched. The CDR3 totals 16 residues. The germline CDR1 and CDR2 sequences are GTSNPN and SVGIG (reference sequence). The CDR3 is CAWSSGLAGGRGEQFF. The DNA for the CDR3 is TGTGCCTGGAGTAGTGGACTAGCGGGGGGTAGGGGTGAGCAGTTCTTC.

This clone was counted between two and nine times. This chain uses TRBV18 with TRBJ1-2; 7 nucleotides line up with TRBD1. CDR1 is KGHSH, CDR2 LQKENI, per germline. The CDR3 is 14 residues long. V shed 1 base, J shed 4 bases, and the junction held 3 bases outside the gene matches. The CDR3 coding sequence is TGTGCCAGCTCACCACGTGGGGACAGCTATGGCTACACCTTC. It translates to CASSPRGDSYGYTF.

A few counts support this clone. The rearrangement joins TRBV28 to TRBJ2-3; TRBD1 aligns across 11 bases. The germline V gene encodes CDR1 MDHEN and CDR2 SYDVKM. The CDR3 runs to 15 residues. J gave up 3 bases and V 6 bases, and 5 bases lay outside the gene matches. The CDR3: CASRRDRGATDTQYF. As DNA, the CDR3 is TGTGCCAGCAGGCGGGACAGGGGGGCAACAGATACGCAGTATTTT.

The rearrangement uses TRBV9 and TRBJ1-2; 8 bases fit TRBD1. CDR1 is SGDLS, CDR2 YYNGEE, per germline. V was pared by 1 base and J by 4 bases, with 3 bases of the junction left unmatched. The CDR3 is 14 residues long. CDR3 bases: TGTGCCAGCAGCGTAAATCAGGGGGCCTATGGCTACACCTTC. Translating it yields CASSVNQGAYGYTF.